These 21 T cell receptor beta chains came from one sample sequenced in a study of T-cell memory formation after mild COVID-19. Via MiXCR, TCRdb re-called the 5' RACE reads, giving one row per CDR3 protein. In the table there are under 250,000 distinct CDR3 sequences, 8% to 9.5% of which are singletons. Source material: PBMCs or a T cell subset sorted from them (not recorded which). The receptors shown here come from a man aged 18 to 29 who had mild COVID-19 (a few samples of this study predate the infection). Cell type and time point are not known.

This sequence joins TRBV6-5 and TRBJ2-2; 13 bases match TRBD2. CDR3 size: 15 residues. Germline loops: CDR1 MNHEY, CDR2 SVGAGI. The junction had 4 bases not matched to a gene; V was cut back by 6 bases and J by 6 bases. CDR3 bases: TGTGCCAGCAGCCCCACTAGCGGGGGGGCCGGGGAGCTGTTTTTT. Protein sequence: CASSPTSGGAGELFF.

This clonotype has just a few counts. CDR3 amino acids: CASSYSLAGARETQYF. In nucleotides, the CDR3 is TGTGCCAGCAGTTACAGCCTAGCGGGGGCGAGAGAGACCCAGTACTTC. The chain is built from TRBV6-2 or TRBV6-3 and TRBJ2-5; TRBD2 matches at 10 bases. J gave up 4 bases and V 2 bases, and 7 bases lay outside the gene matches. The germline V gene has CDR1 MNHEY and CDR2 SVGEGT. CDR3 size: 16 residues.

This chain links TRBV7-9 with TRBJ2-1; D is uncertain. CDR3 size: 12 residues. Germline lookup yields CDR1 SEHNR and CDR2 FQNEAQ (reference sequence). Trimming removed 1 base from V and 10 bases from J, with 8 bases in between. CDR3 coding DNA: TGTGCCAGCAGCTTAGGGTCGTTGGAGCAGTTCTTC. It encodes CASSLGSLEQFF. Full variable domain (missing parts from reference TRBV7-9 and TRBJ2-1): DTGVSQNPRHKITKRGQNVTFRCDPISEHNRLYWYRQTLGQGPEFLTYFQNEAQLEKSRLLSDRFSAERPKGSFSTLEIQRTEQGDSAMYLCASSLGSLEQFFGPGTRLTVL.

The chain links TRBV15 to TRBJ1-4; no definite D call. There are 14 residues in the CDR3. Trimming took 3 bases from V and 2 from J, leaving 7 bases between them. CDR1 is LNHNV, CDR2 YYDKDF, per germline (reference sequence). Here the CDR3 DNA reads TGTGCCACCAGCAGTAGTCTCACTAATGAAAAACTGTTTTTT. Amino acid sequence: CATSSSLTNEKLFF.

This chain uses TRBV4-3 with TRBJ1-1; TRBD1 agrees at 7 bases. CDR1 is LGHNA, CDR2 YSLEER, per germline. V lost 4 bases to trimming and J lost 2 bases; unmatched junction nucleotides: 7. The CDR3 is 15 residues long. CDR3 region: CASSRATGSNTEAFF. CDR3 nucleotides: TGCGCCAGCAGCCGCGCGACAGGGTCTAACACTGAAGCTTTCTTT.

This clonotype occurred many times. The chain has TRBV5-1 and TRBJ2-7, with a tentative D call TRBD2 (5 bases). Trimming left V 1 base short and J 2 bases short, with 7 bases between. CDR1 and CDR2 (germline): SGHRS, YFSETQ. The CDR3 loop spans 13 amino acids. The CDR3 DNA is TGCGCCAGCAGCTTGACTAGTACCTACGAGCAGTACTTC. Translating it yields CASSLTSTYEQYF.

The V gene is TRBV7-9, the J gene TRBJ2-5; D is possibly TRBD2 (6 bases). Germline V lookup: CDR1 SEHNR, CDR2 FQNEAQ (reference sequence). This CDR3 region has 12 residues. The V and J ends lost 10 bases and 1 base respectively, with 10 bases between them. Here the CDR3 reads CAIGGGQETQYF. In DNA form, the CDR3 reads TGTGCCATCGGGGGAGGCCAAGAGACCCAGTACTTC.

This chain joins TRBV12-3 or TRBV12-4 and TRBJ1-2; D remains unclear. Trimming pared 2 bases from V and 8 bases from J, leaving 6 bases between. This CDR3 has 11 residues. CDR3 amino acids: CASSLSWGYTF. CDR3 DNA sequence: TGTGCCAGCAGTTTAAGTTGGGGCTACACCTTC.

The J gene is TRBJ2-5, the V gene TRBV12-3 or TRBV12-4; 8 bases are a match to TRBD2. The CDR3 is made up of 14 amino acids. J gave up 5 bases and V 1 base, and 3 bases lay outside the gene matches. CDR3 region: CASSLVSGGETQYF. The CDR3 bases are TGTGCCAGCAGTTTAGTAAGCGGGGGCGAGACCCAGTACTTC.

The rearrangement links TRBV7-9 to TRBJ1-4; D remains ambiguous. Trimming removed 1 base at V and 8 bases at J, with 14 bases between. The germline V gene encodes CDR1 SEHNR and CDR2 FQNEAQ (reference sequence). The CDR3 covers 15 residues. The chain's CDR3 is CASSLEVTLEEKLFF. CDR3 nucleotide sequence: TGTGCCAGCAGCTTAGAAGTGACCTTGGAGGAAAAACTGTTTTTT.

This clonotype was counted only a few times. J is TRBJ2-5 and V is TRBV20-1, with D maybe TRBD2 (5 bases). CDR3 size: 15 residues. CDR1 and CDR2 (germline): DFQATT, SNEGSKA (reference sequence). V lost 5 bases to trimming and J lost 6 bases, with 22 bases between them. DNA of the CDR3: TGCAGTGCTGTCACCGGGCCGACTTGGAGGAAGACCCAGTACTTC. It encodes CSAVTGPTWRKTQYF.

This clonotype was picked up many times. V is TRBV28 and J is TRBJ2-5, with a weak D call TRBD1 (5 bases). This CDR3 spans 14 amino acids. The germline CDR1 and CDR2 sequences are MDHEN and SYDVKM. V shed 6 bases and J shed 4 bases, with 15 bases lying between them. The CDR3 region has the DNA TGTGCCAGCAGGCAACCCAGGGAAGGAGAGACCCAGTACTTC. This translates into CASRQPREGETQYF.

This clonotype appeared a few times. CDR3 DNA: TGTGCCAGCATGCCAGGGGACGTCGAGCAGTACTTC. It encodes CASMPGDVEQYF. The gene calls are TRBV6-6 and TRBJ2-7; D might be TRBD1 (6 bases). The ends were cut back, 7 bases at V and 6 bases at J, with 13 bases in the middle. CDR1 is MNHNY and CDR2 is SVGAGI in the germline V gene (reference sequence). The CDR3 has 12 amino acids.

The gene calls are TRBV7-2 and TRBJ1-2; the D gene is possibly TRBD1 (6 bases). From germline, CDR1 is SGHTA and CDR2 FQGNSA. The CDR3 totals 12 residues. Trimming left V 5 bases short and J 9 bases short, with 13 bases between. The CDR3 sequence is CASSSDRFRYTF. The DNA for the CDR3 is TGTGCCAGCAGCAGCGACAGGTTTCGCTACACCTTC.

This clonotype was counted ten times or more. The chain's CDR3 is CASSQGASGVKTQYF. Here the CDR3 DNA reads TGCGCCAGCAGCCAAGGCGCTAGCGGGGTAAAGACCCAGTACTTC. This chain links TRBV4-3 with TRBJ2-5; 9 bases fit TRBD2. The CDR3 extends over 15 amino acids. The germline V gene encodes CDR1 LGHNA and CDR2 YSLEER. Germline trimming cut 1 base from V and 6 bases from J; bases unmatched to any gene: 6.

This clonotype showed up many times. V usage is TRBV12-3 or TRBV12-4 and J usage is TRBJ2-7, with D unclear. This CDR3 has 14 residues. The germline V and J ends were trimmed by 4 bases and 1 base, with 11 bases remaining between them. CDR3 residues: CASSYRAPSYEQYF. DNA of the CDR3: TGTGCCAGCAGTTACCGGGCGCCATCCTACGAGCAGTACTTC.

The chain has TRBV10-3 and TRBJ2-5, with TRBD2 matching 8 bases. Germline V CDR1 and CDR2: ENHRY, SYGVKD. The CDR3 contains 15 residues. The junction had 11 bases not matched to a gene; V was cut back by 8 bases and J by 3 bases. The CDR3 here is CAIGLGGGKKETQYF. The CDR3, as DNA: TGTGCCATCGGCCTCGGGGGGGGAAAAAAAGAGACCCAGTACTTC.

This clonotype was seen at least ten times. The chain has TRBV4-3 and TRBJ2-3; 12 bases are shared with TRBD2. The CDR3 loop spans 15 amino acids. Trimming cost V 4 bases and J 2 bases; bases outside gene matches: 1. The germline gives CDR1 LGHNA, CDR2 YSLEER. CDR3 DNA: TGCGCCAGCAGCCGGACTAGCGGGGTCACAGATACGCAGTATTTT. It codes for CASSRTSGVTDTQYF.

This clonotype has a handful of counts. This chain's CDR3 is CASSRDATGNTEAFF. In nucleotides, the CDR3 is TGTGCCAGCAGTCGCGATGCAACAGGGAACACTGAAGCTTTCTTT. The chain couples TRBV6-6 to TRBJ1-1, with a possible D match to TRBD1 (5 bases). Germline CDR1 reads MNHNY; CDR2 reads SVGAGI (reference sequence). CDR3 length: 15 residues. Trimming pared 5 bases from V and 1 base from J, leaving 14 bases between.

This clonotype was seen more than once but under ten times. The chain couples TRBV7-2 to TRBJ1-2; D is perhaps TRBD1 (6 bases). Per the germline V gene, CDR1 is SGHTA and CDR2 is FQGNSA. This CDR3 contains 13 residues. V was shortened by 6 bases and J by 7 bases, with 15 bases between the two germline ends. The DNA of the CDR3 is TGTGCCAGCAGTCCCACAGGGTCCCGTGGCTACACCTTC. The encoded protein is CASSPTGSRGYTF.

This clonotype was seen a handful of times. CDR3: CASSRGQGPYEQYV. CDR3 in DNA: TGTGCCAGCAGCCGGGGACAGGGACCCTACGAGCAGTACGTC. The rearrangement uses TRBV7-9 and TRBJ2-7; TRBD1 matches 9 bases. V was clipped by 5 bases and J by 2 bases; unmatched bases: 4. The CDR3 is made up of 14 amino acids. Germline loops: CDR1 SEHNR, CDR2 FQNEAQ (reference sequence).